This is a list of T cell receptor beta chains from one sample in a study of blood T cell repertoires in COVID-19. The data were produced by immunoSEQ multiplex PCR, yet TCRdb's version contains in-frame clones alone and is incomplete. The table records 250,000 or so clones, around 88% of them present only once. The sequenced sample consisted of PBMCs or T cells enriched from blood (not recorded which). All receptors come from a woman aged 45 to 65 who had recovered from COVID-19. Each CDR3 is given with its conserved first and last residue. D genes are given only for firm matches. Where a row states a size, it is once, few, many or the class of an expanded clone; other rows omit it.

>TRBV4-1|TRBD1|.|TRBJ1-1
CASSERDRGVAEAFF
TGCGCCAGCAGTGAACGGGACAGGGGGGTTGCTGAAGCTTTCTTT
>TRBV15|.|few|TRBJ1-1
CATSRDQQLNTEAFF
TGTGCCACCAGCAGAGATCAACAGCTAAACACTGAAGCTTTCTTT
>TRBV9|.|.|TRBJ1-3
CASSVHSSGNTIYF
TGTGCCAGCAGCGTACACAGCTCTGGAAACACCATATATTTT
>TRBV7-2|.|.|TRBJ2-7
CASSLTYEQYF
TGTGCCAGCAGCCTAACCTACGAGCAGTACTTC
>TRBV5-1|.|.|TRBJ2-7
CASSLDASSYEQYF
TGCGCCAGCAGCTTGGACGCCAGCTCCTACGAGCAGTACTTC
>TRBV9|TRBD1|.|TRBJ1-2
CASSENLATGYTYGYTF
TGTGCCAGCAGCGAAAATTTAGCGACAGGGTACACGTATGGCTACACCTTC
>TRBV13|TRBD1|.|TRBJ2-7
CASSLAGDRNHEQYF
TGTGCCAGCAGCTTAGCGGGGGACAGGAACCACGAGCAGTACTTC
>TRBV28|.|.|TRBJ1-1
CASSLFWQGSTEAFF
TGTGCCAGCAGTTTATTTTGGCAGGGGTCCACTGAAGCTTTCTTT
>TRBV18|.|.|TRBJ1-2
CASSPDTNYGYTF
TGTGCCAGCTCACCAGATACAAACTATGGCTACACCTTC
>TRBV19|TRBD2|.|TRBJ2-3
CASSRLGTSGGTDTQYF
TGTGCCAGTAGTCGTCTCGGGACTAGCGGGGGCACAGATACGCAGTATTTT
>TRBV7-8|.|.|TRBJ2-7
CASSLSVVESYEQYF
TGTGCCAGCAGCTTATCGGTGGTTGAGTCCTACGAGCAGTACTTC
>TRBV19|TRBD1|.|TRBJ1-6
CASSTRQGTLLGNSPLHF
TGTGCCAGTAGTACCCGACAGGGGACTCTTTTAGGTAATTCACCCCTCCACTTT
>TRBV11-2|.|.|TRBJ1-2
CASSFRGYTF
TGTGCCAGCAGCTTCCGGGGCTACACCTTC
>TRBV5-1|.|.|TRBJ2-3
CASSLAQSTDTQYF
TGCGCCAGCAGCTTGGCCCAAAGCACAGATACGCAGTATTTT
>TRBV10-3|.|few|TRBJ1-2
CAISDLRDGYTF
TGTGCCATCAGTGATCTCAGGGATGGCTACACCTTC
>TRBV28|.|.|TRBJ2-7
CASSGRRRKGSYEQYF
TGTGCCAGCAGTGGCCGAAGGAGAAAGGGGTCCTACGAGCAGTACTTC
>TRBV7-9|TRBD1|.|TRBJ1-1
CASSSTGGRVEAFF
TGTGCCAGCAGCTCAACAGGGGGGAGGGTTGAAGCTTTCTTT
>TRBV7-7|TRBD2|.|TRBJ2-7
CASSPHLSGASYEQYF
TGTGCTAGCAGCCCCCACCTTAGCGGGGCCTCCTACGAGCAGTACTTC
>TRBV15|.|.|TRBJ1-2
CATSTEGAVGGYTF
TGTGCCACCAGCACGGAAGGGGCGGTAGGAGGCTACACCTTC
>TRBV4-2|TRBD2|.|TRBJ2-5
CASSQDRPSGSETQYF
TGTGCCAGCAGCCAAGATCGGCCTAGCGGGAGTGAGACCCAGTACTTC
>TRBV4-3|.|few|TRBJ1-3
CASSQDEGVGNTIYF
TGCGCCAGCAGCCAAGACGAGGGGGTTGGAAACACCATATATTTT
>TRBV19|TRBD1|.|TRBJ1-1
CASRGVLSQGANTEAFF
TGTGCCAGTAGGGGGGTCCTTTCACAGGGGGCGAACACTGAAGCTTTCTTT
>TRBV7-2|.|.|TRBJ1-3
CASSPGQHGNTIYF
TGTGCCAGCAGTCCAGGACAGCACGGAAACACCATATATTTT
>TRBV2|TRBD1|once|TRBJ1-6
CASRLAGGFNSPLHF
TGTGCCAGCAGACTGGCAGGGGGCTTCAATTCACCCCTCCACTTT
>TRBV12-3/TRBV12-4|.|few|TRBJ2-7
CASSFSSQYEQYF
TGTGCCAGCAGTTTCTCGTCGCAGTACGAGCAGTACTTC
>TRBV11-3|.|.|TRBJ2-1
CASSSTGGGTKYNEQFF
TGTGCCAGCAGCTCGACAGGTGGTGGTACAAAATACAATGAGCAGTTCTTC
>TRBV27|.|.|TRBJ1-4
CASSFGRGNEKLFF
TGTGCCAGCAGTTTTGGGCGAGGGAACGAAAAACTGTTTTTT
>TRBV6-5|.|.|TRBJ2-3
CASRRGLGSDTQYF
TGTGCCAGCAGGAGGGGACTGGGCTCAGATACGCAGTATTTT
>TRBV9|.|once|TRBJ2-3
CASSGAPQGYTDTQYF
TGTGCCAGCAGCGGCGCCCCTCAGGGATACACAGATACGCAGTATTTT
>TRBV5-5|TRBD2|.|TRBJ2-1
CASSLTSVMSSYNEQFF
TGTGCCAGCAGCTTGACTAGCGTGATGAGCTCCTACAATGAGCAGTTCTTC
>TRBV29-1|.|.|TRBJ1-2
CSTQGQPVGYTF
TGCAGCACCCAAGGACAGCCCGTTGGCTACACCTTC
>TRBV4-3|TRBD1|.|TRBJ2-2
CASSRTGDRNTGELFF
TGCGCCAGCAGCCGGACAGGGGATCGGAACACCGGGGAGCTGTTTTTT
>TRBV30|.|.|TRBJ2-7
CAWRGRAQGQYF
TGTGCCTGGAGGGGCAGGGCCCAGGGGCAGTACTTC
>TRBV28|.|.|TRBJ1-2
CASSRLQAWDYGYTF
TGTGCCAGCAGTAGATTACAGGCGTGGGACTATGGCTACACCTTC
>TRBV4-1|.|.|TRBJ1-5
CASSQVEGSQPQHF
TGCGCCAGCAGCCAAGTGGAGGGGAGCCAGCCCCAGCATTTT